A single sample gave rise to the 19 T cell receptor beta chains below, sequenced in a study of CD8 T cells in Susac syndrome. With random hexamers, roughly 0.5 to 1 ug RNA was reverse transcribed. From the immunoSEQ multiplex PCR reads, TCRdb called clonotypes with MiXCR, one entry per CDR3 protein. The sample carries 250,000 to 300,000 distinct CDR3 sequences, 75% to 90% recorded once. Sample: CD8+ T cells from PBMCs. Receptor source: a human donor with multiple sclerosis.

CDR3: CASSVEGGWAFEQYF. The CDR3 region has the DNA TGTGCCAGCAGCGTAGAGGGTGGGTGGGCCTTCGAGCAGTACTTC. J is TRBJ2-7 and V is TRBV9; the D is unclear. The CDR3 is 15 residues long. V was clipped by 0 bases and J by 6 bases, with 16 bases between them. From germline, CDR1 is SGDLS and CDR2 YYNGEE.

The V and J genes are TRBV7-2 and TRBJ1-3; D is unresolved. The CDR3 extends over 17 amino acids. V lost 0 bases and J 0 bases, leaving 12 bases between the germline ends. The germline gives CDR1 SGHTA, CDR2 FQGNSA. CDR3 nucleotides: TGTGCCAGCAGCTTAGCGGTGGGGTGGTACTCTGGAAACACCATATATTTT. Amino acid sequence: CASSLAVGWYSGNTIYF.

This chain uses TRBV13 with TRBJ2-1; D perhaps matches TRBD1 (6 bases). The length of the CDR3 is 15 residues. V was trimmed by 5 bases and J by 6 bases, leaving 17 bases between them. Germline V gene lookup returns CDR1 PRHDT and CDR2 FYEKMQ (reference sequence). The CDR3 loop reads CASSPGQGFSNEQFF. The CDR3 DNA sequence: TGTGCCAGCAGCCCGGGTCAGGGGTTTTCCAATGAGCAGTTCTTC.

The chain couples TRBV28 to TRBJ2-1; D call uncertain. Trimming took 3 bases from V and 5 from J, leaving 8 bases between them. Germline loops: CDR1 MDHEN, CDR2 SYDVKM. The CDR3 covers 13 residues. The CDR3 DNA reads as TGTGCCAGCAGTTTGGGAATTCACAATGAGCAGTTCTTC. This encodes CASSLGIHNEQFF.

Concerning this clonotype: At one end, the junction sequence differs from germline, possibly due to a read error. The chain links TRBV7-7 to TRBJ2-7; no clear D gene. Germline V gives CDR1 SSHAT, CDR2 FNYEAQ (reference sequence). There are 15 residues in the CDR3. CDR3 coding DNA: TGTGCTAGCAGCCCAACGACGGCCTCTTACTACGAGCAGTACTTC. Its protein product is CASSPTTASYYEQYF.

The V call is TRBV10-2, the J call TRBJ2-3; no clear D gene. The V and J ends lost 3 bases and 10 bases respectively, with 11 bases between them. The CDR3 is 12 residues long. Germline CDR1 reads WSHSY; CDR2 reads SAAADI. DNA of the CDR3: TGCGCCAGCAGTGATGACTCACGGGCGCAGTATTTT. As protein: CASSDDSRAQYF.

DNA of the CDR3: TGTGCCAGCAGTTACTCCGTGGGTTTTGGAGAGACCCAGTACTTC. This encodes CASSYSVGFGETQYF. The rearrangement uses TRBV6-5 and TRBJ2-5, with D hard to call. The CDR3 has 15 residues. The ends were cut back, 0 bases at V and 4 bases at J, with 12 bases in the middle. CDR1 MNHEY and CDR2 SVGAGI come from the germline V gene.

The rearrangement links TRBV20-1 to TRBJ2-1, with 9 bases lining up with TRBD2. This CDR3 is 17 amino acids long. CDR1 is DFQATT and CDR2 is SNEGSKA in the germline V gene (reference sequence). J lost 4 bases, V lost 0 bases, and 10 bases had no gene match. CDR3 sequence: CSARDPGGGAEYNEQFF. The CDR3 DNA reads as TGCAGTGCTAGAGATCCGGGCGGGGGGGCCGAATACAATGAGCAGTTCTTC.

This clonotype was seen just once. This chain's CDR3 is CASSPWVGLTEAFF. The DNA of the CDR3 is TGTGCCAGCAGCCCCTGGGTGGGGCTCACTGAAGCTTTCTTT. The J gene is TRBJ1-1, the V gene TRBV7-9; D may be TRBD1 (5 bases). The CDR3 extends over 14 amino acids. Germline values: CDR1 SEHNR, CDR2 FQNEAQ (reference sequence). V dropped 5 bases and J dropped 4 bases, with 14 bases sitting between them. Full variable domain (outside the CDR3, taken from reference TRBV7-9 and TRBJ1-1): DTGVSQNPRHKITKRGQNVTFRCDPISEHNRLYWYRQTLGQGPEFLTYFQNEAQLEKSRLLSDRFSAERPKGSFSTLEIQRTEQGDSAMYLCASSPWVGLTEAFFGQGTRLTVV.

V usage is TRBV7-2 and J usage is TRBJ2-7; the D gene is possibly TRBD1 (5 bases). Germline CDR1 reads SGHTA; CDR2 reads FQGNSA. The CDR3 length is 14 residues. The ends were cut back, 4 bases at V and 2 bases at J, with 12 bases in the middle. The CDR3 loop is CASSSYQGTYEQYF. The CDR3 region has the DNA TGTGCCAGCAGCTCATACCAGGGTACCTACGAGCAGTACTTC.

The chain employs TRBV19 and TRBJ1-3; D unresolved. CDR3 size: 15 residues. Trimming removed 7 bases from V and 0 bases from J, with 13 bases in between. Per the germline V gene, CDR1 is LNHDA and CDR2 is SQIVND (reference sequence). CDR3 nucleotide sequence: TGTGCCAGTACCCAGGCGGGCAGCTCTGGAAACACCATATATTTT. Residues: CASTQAGSSGNTIYF. Combining the CDR3 with reference TRBV19 and TRBJ1-3 gives the whole variable domain DGGITQSPKYLFRKEGQNVTLSCEQNLNHDAMYWYRQDPGQGLRLIYYSQIVNDFQKGDIAEGYSVSREKKESFPLTVTSAQKNPTAFYLCASTQAGSSGNTIYFGEGSWLTVV.

This clonotype was counted between two and nine times. The chain carries TRBV6-2 or TRBV6-3 and TRBJ2-5; D gene ambiguous. This CDR3 comprises 13 residues. The germline V and J ends were trimmed by 2 bases and 5 bases, with 9 bases remaining between them. The V gene's germline CDR1 is MNHEY and CDR2 SVGEGT. The DNA of the CDR3 is TGTGCCAGCAGTTACCTAAGCTCGGAGACCCAGTACTTC. This gives the protein CASSYLSSETQYF.

The chain employs TRBV7-8 and TRBJ1-2; 9 bases match TRBD1. The V gene end was trimmed by 1 base and the J gene end by 8 bases; junction bases not matched to a gene: 2. The CDR3 totals 13 residues. The germline CDR1 and CDR2 sequences are SGHVS and FQNEAQ. Written as DNA, the CDR3 is TGTGCCAGCAGCTTAGGGACAGGGGACGGCTACACCTTC. It specifies CASSLGTGDGYTF.

The V gene is TRBV27, the J gene TRBJ2-7; TRBD1 aligns across 11 bases. The CDR3 sequence is 14 residues long. V shed 4 bases and J 3 bases; nucleotides not matched to a gene: 2. The germline gives CDR1 MNHEY, CDR2 SMNVEV (reference sequence). DNA for the CDR3: TGTGCCAGCAGTTCTGGGACAGGGGGCTACGAGCAGTACTTC. Its translation is CASSSGTGGYEQYF.

V is TRBV28 and J is TRBJ1-5, with TRBD1 as a possible D gene (6 bases). The germline gives CDR1 MDHEN, CDR2 SYDVKM. This CDR3 spans 16 amino acids. V was clipped by 6 bases and J by 9 bases, with 24 bases between them. The CDR3 DNA is TGTGCCAGCAGGACCCGGGACATTAACCATGGCCGGCCCCAGCATTTT. This encodes CASRTRDINHGRPQHF.

The chain carries TRBV29-1 and TRBJ1-2; D perhaps matches TRBD1 (5 bases). The CDR3 extends over 12 amino acids. Germline values: CDR1 SQVTM, CDR2 ANQGSEA. V was trimmed by 6 bases and J by 5 bases, leaving 13 bases between them. CDR3 in amino acids: CSVPGDRYGYTF. CDR3 bases: TGCAGCGTCCCGGGCGACAGATATGGCTACACCTTC.

The chain employs TRBV14 and TRBJ2-3; TRBD2 might be the D (6 bases). The CDR3 runs to 18 residues. The V end lost 4 bases, the J end lost 1 base, and 21 bases lay between the germline ends. CDR1 and CDR2 from the germline V gene are SGHDN and FVKESK. The CDR3 region has the DNA TGTGCCAGCAGCCCTCCGGGACTGCGGGACGACGGCACAGATACGCAGTATTTT. It encodes CASSPPGLRDDGTDTQYF. The full variable domain, its missing parts supplied by reference TRBV14 and TRBJ2-3, is EAGVTQFPSHSVIEKGQTVTLRCDPISGHDNLYWYRRVMGKEIKFLLHFVKESKQDESGMPNNRFLAERTGGTYSTLKVQPAELEDSGVYFCASSPPGLRDDGTDTQYFGPGTRLTVL.

This rearrangement joins TRBV4-3 to TRBJ1-5, with D uncertain. The CDR3 has 18 residues. In germline, CDR1 is LGHNA, CDR2 YSLEER. V lost 4 bases and J 0 bases, leaving 19 bases between the germline ends. The CDR3 here is CASSLTFRDLGSNQPQHF. CDR3 DNA sequence: TGCGCCAGCAGCCTCACCTTCCGGGATCTGGGTAGCAATCAGCCCCAGCATTTT.

This clonotype came up once. The gene calls are TRBV5-5 and TRBJ2-3, with a weak D call TRBD2 (7 bases). Trimming shortened V by 4 bases and J by 4 bases, and 22 bases separated the two germline ends. CDR3 size: 17 residues. In germline, CDR1 is SGHKS, CDR2 YYEKEE (reference sequence). The CDR3 here is CASSVTIGLGGSDTQYF. CDR3 DNA: TGTGCCAGCAGCGTTACGATTGGACTAGGGGGTTCAGATACGCAGTATTTT.